What follows is one TCR beta chain and its context. Generated by immunoSEQ multiplex PCR, the TCRdb table keeps only in-frame clones and is missing some. Of 200,000 to 300,000 clones detected, roughly nine tenths appear once; the ten largest clones hold roughly 7.8%. This record comes from a study of blood T cell repertoires in COVID-19. Trimming took 0 bases from V and 4 from J; bases not matched to a gene: 14. The length of the CDR3 is 19 residues. Germline values: CDR1 LGHDT, CDR2 YNNKEL (reference sequence). The origin of this receptor is a man in his 60s who had recovered from COVID-19. The chain is built from TRBV3-1 (or the pseudogene TRBV3-2) and TRBJ2-5, with TRBD1 matching over 10 bases. Sequencing input: peripheral blood. The CDR3 reads CASSQDIGDRGGGRETQYF. The CDR3 coding sequence is TGTGCCAGCAGCCAAGATATTGGGGACAGGGGAGGAGGTCGAGAGACCCAGTACTTC.